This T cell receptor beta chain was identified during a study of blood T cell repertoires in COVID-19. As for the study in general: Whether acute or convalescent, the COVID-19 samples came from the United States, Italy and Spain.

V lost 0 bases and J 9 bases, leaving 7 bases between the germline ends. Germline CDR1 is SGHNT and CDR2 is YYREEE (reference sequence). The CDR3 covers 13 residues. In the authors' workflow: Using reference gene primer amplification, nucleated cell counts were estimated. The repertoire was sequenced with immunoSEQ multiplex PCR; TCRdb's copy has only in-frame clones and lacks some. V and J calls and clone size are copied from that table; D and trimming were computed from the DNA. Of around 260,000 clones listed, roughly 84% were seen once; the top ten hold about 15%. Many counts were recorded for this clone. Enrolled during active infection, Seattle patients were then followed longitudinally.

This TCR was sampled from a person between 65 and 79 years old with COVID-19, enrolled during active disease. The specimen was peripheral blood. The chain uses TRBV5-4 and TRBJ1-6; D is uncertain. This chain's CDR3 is CASSLVESSPLHF. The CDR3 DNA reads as TGTGCCAGCAGCTTGGTGGAGAGTTCACCCCTCCACTTT.